A single sample is the source of the 18 T cell receptor beta chains below, sequenced in a study of OX40 agonist ivuxolimab in advanced cancers. Assay: immunoSEQ multiplex PCR; the TCRdb copy retains only in-frame clones and omits some. The sample carries roughly 79,000 clones, less than 95% recorded once. The sample in question was CD4+ or CD8+ T cells sorted from blood, obtained in a trial of the OX40 agonist ivuxolimab. The receptors stem from an adult with an advanced solid tumor such as melanoma, head and neck, liver or kidney cancer.

The J gene is TRBJ1-1, the V gene TRBV6-5; possibly TRBD1 for D (5 bases). V was pared by 4 bases and J by 4 bases, with 10 bases between. The CDR3 contains 13 residues. CDR1 and CDR2 (germline): MNHEY, SVGAGI. The CDR3 sequence is CASSSGVGTEAFF. The CDR3 DNA sequence: TGTGCCAGCAGTTCGGGGGTGGGCACTGAAGCTTTCTTT.

The chain recombines TRBV5-1 with TRBJ2-5; the D gene is possibly TRBD1 (6 bases). Between the trimmed V and J ends, which lost 6 bases and 3 bases, there was a span of 12 bases. The CDR3 length is 13 residues. The germline gives CDR1 SGHRS, CDR2 YFSETQ. Written as DNA, the CDR3 is TGCGCCAGCACTGGACAGATAGAAGAGACCCAGTACTTC. This gives the protein CASTGQIEETQYF.

The rearrangement joins TRBV7-9 to TRBJ2-7, with a weak D call TRBD1 (5 bases). The CDR3 spans 14 residues. Germline assignment: CDR1 SEHNR and CDR2 FQNEAQ (reference sequence). V was cut by 4 bases and J by 2 bases, with 12 bases left in between. The CDR3 spells CASSSGHPAYEQYF. As DNA, the CDR3 is TGTGCCAGCAGCTCCGGACACCCAGCCTACGAGCAGTACTTC.

This chain links TRBV4-1 with TRBJ1-2; 7 nucleotides align to TRBD1. The J segment lost 2 bases and the V segment lost 4 bases, leaving 7 bases of the junction unmatched. CDR3 size: 15 residues. Germline V gene data show CDR1 as MGHRA and CDR2 as YSYEKL. The CDR3 coding sequence is TGCGCCAGCAGCCTGTTGGAGGGGGCGAACTATGGCTACACCTTC. Residues: CASSLLEGANYGYTF.

CDR3 nucleotides: TGTGCCAGCAGTGAATCTCTGACAGGGGATGGCTACTATGGCTACACCTTC. This codes for CASSESLTGDGYYGYTF. The genes are TRBV6-1 and TRBJ1-2; TRBD1 matches 8 bases. Germline V CDR1 and CDR2: MNHNS, SASEGT. The trim removed 2 bases at V and 3 bases at J, leaving 11 bases unmatched. The CDR3 sequence is 17 residues long.

The genes are TRBV11-2 and TRBJ1-3, with D maybe TRBD1 (5 bases). The ends were cut back, 7 bases at V and 0 bases at J, with 13 bases in the middle. CDR1 is SGHAT, CDR2 FQNNGV, per germline. The CDR3 runs 15 residues. The CDR3 DNA is TGTGCCAGCACCTTCTCCGGGGGCTCTGGAAACACCATATATTTT. Residues: CASTFSGGSGNTIYF.

The genes are TRBV6-5 and TRBJ2-2, with D possibly matching TRBD1 (6 bases). Between the trimmed V and J ends, which lost 7 bases and 9 bases, there was a span of 12 bases. From germline, CDR1 is MNHEY and CDR2 SVGAGI. The CDR3 sequence is 12 residues long. CDR3 coding DNA: TGTGCCAGCACCCAGGGGAACCGGGAGCTGTTTTTT. Protein product: CASTQGNRELFF.

The genes are TRBV11-2 and TRBJ2-1, with D possibly TRBD2 on 6 matching bases. The CDR3 extends over 15 amino acids. Per germline, CDR1 SGHAT and CDR2 FQNNGV. V was cut by 0 bases and J by 2 bases, with 8 bases left in between. The CDR3 reads CASSLDLATYNEQFF. The CDR3 nucleotides read TGTGCCAGCAGCTTAGACCTAGCGACCTACAATGAGCAGTTCTTC.

CDR3 bases: TGCGCCAGCAGCCAAGATCACGGGACAGGGGTCGAGCAGTACTTC. Residues: CASSQDHGTGVEQYF. The rearrangement joins TRBV4-3 to TRBJ2-7; TRBD1 aligns across 10 bases. There are 15 residues in the CDR3. In germline, CDR1 is LGHNA, CDR2 YSLEER. J lost 6 bases, V lost 0 bases, and 5 bases had no gene match.

This clone was seen only a few times. The gene calls are TRBV7-9 and TRBJ2-1; the D gene is possibly TRBD2 (5 bases). Germline V CDR1 and CDR2: SEHNR, FQNEAQ (reference sequence). The CDR3 is 15 residues long. Trimming stripped 3 bases from V and 0 bases from J, with 9 bases between. The CDR3 DNA sequence: TGTGCCAGCAGCTTGACGGGGAGCTCCTACAATGAGCAGTTCTTC. Residues: CASSLTGSSYNEQFF.

V is TRBV9 and J is TRBJ2-1; no clear D gene. The CDR3 is 15 amino acids. The germline V and J ends were trimmed by 0 bases and 3 bases, with 10 bases remaining between them. Germline V gene sequence: CDR1 SGDLS, CDR2 YYNGEE. The DNA for the CDR3 is TGTGCCAGCAGCGTAGCTGAGATCAGCTACAATGAGCAGTTCTTC. Translated: CASSVAEISYNEQFF.

This sequence joins TRBV5-1 and TRBJ2-2, with a possible D match to TRBD2 (5 bases). CDR3 length: 14 amino acids. Germline V gene sequence: CDR1 SGHRS, CDR2 YFSETQ. V lost 0 bases to trimming and J lost 7 bases, with 10 bases between them. The DNA for the CDR3 is TGCGCCAGCAGCTTGGGATCGGGGATCGGGGAGCTGTTTTTT. The encoded protein is CASSLGSGIGELFF.

V and J are TRBV19 and TRBJ1-6; 8 bases are a match to TRBD1. Germline-derived CDR1 and CDR2 are LNHDA and SQIVND (reference sequence). The CDR3 length is 14 residues. The V segment lost 5 bases and the J segment 10 bases; nucleotides outside the gene matches: 7. The DNA for the CDR3 is TGTGCCAGTAGTTACGGACAGGGCCGGTCACCCCTCCACTTT. As protein: CASSYGQGRSPLHF.

Here the CDR3 reads CASSLGWGLNSPLHF. The CDR3 DNA is TGCGCCAGCAGCTTGGGCTGGGGACTTAATTCACCCCTCCACTTT. The V gene is TRBV5-1, the J gene TRBJ1-6, with D maybe TRBD1 (5 bases). The CDR3 runs 15 residues. Between the trimmed V and J ends, which lost 0 bases and 6 bases, there was a span of 10 bases. Per germline, CDR1 SGHRS and CDR2 YFSETQ.

The chain couples TRBV19 to TRBJ1-5, with D possibly TRBD1 on 6 matching bases. The CDR3 totals 15 residues. Germline CDR1 reads LNHDA; CDR2 reads SQIVND (reference sequence). V was shortened by 3 bases and J by 6 bases, with 15 bases between the two germline ends. The CDR3 loop reads CASSIIQGNSQPQHF. The CDR3 nucleotides are TGTGCCAGTAGTATCATACAGGGAAATAGTCAGCCCCAGCATTTT. The variable domain in full, with the rest retrieved from reference TRBV19 and TRBJ1-5, is DGGITQSPKYLFRKEGQNVTLSCEQNLNHDAMYWYRQDPGQGLRLIYYSQIVNDFQKGDIAEGYSVSREKKESFPLTVTSAQKNPTAFYLCASSIIQGNSQPQHFGDGTRLSIL.

This chain joins TRBV5-1 and TRBJ2-7; 11 positions match TRBD2. In germline, CDR1 is SGHRS, CDR2 YFSETQ. This CDR3 region has 16 residues. Trimming cost V 0 bases and J 4 bases; bases outside gene matches: 6. CDR3 in DNA: TGCGCCAGCAGCTTGGCGATTGGACTAGCGGGTTACGAGCAGTACTTC. It codes for CASSLAIGLAGYEQYF. The full variable domain, in which reference TRBV5-1 and TRBJ2-7 provide the parts outside the CDR3, is KAGVTQTPRYLIKTRGQQVTLSCSPISGHRSVSWYQQTPGQGLQFLFEYFSETQRNKGNFPGRFSGRQFSNSRSEMNVSTLELGDSALYLCASSLAIGLAGYEQYFGPGTRLTVT.

This chain uses TRBV5-6 with TRBJ2-7, with D hard to call. The CDR3 totals 14 residues. Germline CDR1 SGHDT, CDR2 YYEEEE. V lost 2 bases, J lost 2 bases, and 11 bases lay in between. CDR3 region: CASSFHGTAYEQYF. CDR3 sequence (DNA): TGTGCCAGCAGCTTTCACGGAACTGCCTACGAGCAGTACTTC.

The rearrangement links TRBV6-1 to TRBJ1-1; D ambiguous. CDR3 length equals 16 residues. The germline CDR1 and CDR2 sequences are MNHNS and SASEGT. The ends were cut back, 0 bases at V and 3 bases at J, with 14 bases in the middle. The CDR3 loop is CASSEAPGYSHTEAFF. The CDR3 bases are TGTGCCAGCAGTGAAGCCCCCGGGTATTCGCACACTGAAGCTTTCTTT.